This T cell receptor beta chain came from a study of T-cell memory formation after mild COVID-19. Findings and limits, study-wide: Some responding clones appeared in pre-infection memory, suggesting cross-reactive memory joined.

The 5'RACE method, run with constant-segment primers, produced TCR alpha and TCR beta cDNA libraries (carrying sample barcodes and UMIs). TCRdb analysed the 5' RACE reads with MiXCR anew, one entry per CDR3 protein. Of approximately 12,000 distinct CDR3 sequences detected, roughly 15% appear once; the ten largest clones hold approximately 54%. The V end was cut by 5 bases, the J end by 13 bases, with 11 bases between. The CDR3 extends over 11 amino acids. Notes on this clonotype: What it recognizes is unknown.

The source of this sequence is a man younger than 30 who had mild COVID-19 (a few samples of this study predate the infection). Cell type and time point are not known. V usage is TRBV12-3 or TRBV12-4 and J usage is TRBJ1-4; D not resolved. Sequencing was performed on PBMCs or a T cell subset sorted from them (not recorded which). CDR3 DNA: TGTGCCAGCAGTATAGTCCGGACACTGTTTTTT. As protein: CASSIVRTLFF.